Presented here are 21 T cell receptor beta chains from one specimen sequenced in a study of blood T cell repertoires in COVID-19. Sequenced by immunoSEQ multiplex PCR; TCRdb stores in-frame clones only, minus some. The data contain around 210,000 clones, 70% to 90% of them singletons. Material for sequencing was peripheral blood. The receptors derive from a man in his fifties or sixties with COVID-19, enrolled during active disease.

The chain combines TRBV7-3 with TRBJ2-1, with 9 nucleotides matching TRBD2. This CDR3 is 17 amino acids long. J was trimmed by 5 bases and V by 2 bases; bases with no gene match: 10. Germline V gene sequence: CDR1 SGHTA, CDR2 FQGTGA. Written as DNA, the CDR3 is TGTGCCAGCAGCTTACTAGCGGGACTCGGGGCGAACAATGAGCAGTTCTTC. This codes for CASSLLAGLGANNEQFF.

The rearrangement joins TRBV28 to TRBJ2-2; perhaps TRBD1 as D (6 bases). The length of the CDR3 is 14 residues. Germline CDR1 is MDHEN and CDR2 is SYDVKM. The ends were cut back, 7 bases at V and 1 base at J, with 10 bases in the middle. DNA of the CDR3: TGTGCCAGCACCGTGGACAGGAACACCGGGGAGCTGTTTTTT. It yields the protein CASTVDRNTGELFF.

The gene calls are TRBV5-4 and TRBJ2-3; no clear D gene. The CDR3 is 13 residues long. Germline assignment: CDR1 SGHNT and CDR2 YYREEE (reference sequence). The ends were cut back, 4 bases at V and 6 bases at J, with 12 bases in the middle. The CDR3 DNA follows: TGTGCCAGCAGCCTCCGGAGTGCGGATACGCAGTATTTT. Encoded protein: CASSLRSADTQYF.

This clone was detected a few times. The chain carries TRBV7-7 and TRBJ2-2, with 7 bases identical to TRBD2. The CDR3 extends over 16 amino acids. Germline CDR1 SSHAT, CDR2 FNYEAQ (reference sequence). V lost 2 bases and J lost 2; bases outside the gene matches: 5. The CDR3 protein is CASSLRLADNTGELFF. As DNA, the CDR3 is TGTGCCAGCAGCTTACGGCTAGCGGATAACACCGGGGAGCTGTTTTTT.

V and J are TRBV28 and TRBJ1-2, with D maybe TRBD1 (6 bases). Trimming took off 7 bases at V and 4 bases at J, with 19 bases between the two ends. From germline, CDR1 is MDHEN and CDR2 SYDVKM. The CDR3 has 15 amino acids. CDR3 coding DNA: TGTGCCAGCAAAACGGACCAGGGGATAGGCTATGGCTACACCTTC. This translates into CASKTDQGIGYGYTF.

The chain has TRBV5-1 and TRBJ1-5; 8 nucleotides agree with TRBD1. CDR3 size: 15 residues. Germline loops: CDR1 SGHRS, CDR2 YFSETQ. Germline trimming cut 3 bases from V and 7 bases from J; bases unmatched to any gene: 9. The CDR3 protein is CASSSDGQGDQPQHF. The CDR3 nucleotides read TGCGCCAGCAGCTCGGACGGACAGGGTGACCAGCCCCAGCATTTT.

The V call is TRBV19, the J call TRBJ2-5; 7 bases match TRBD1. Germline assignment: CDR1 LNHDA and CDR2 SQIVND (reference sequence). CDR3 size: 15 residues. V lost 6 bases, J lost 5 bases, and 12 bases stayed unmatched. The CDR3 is CASRLTGVHGETQYF. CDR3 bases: TGTGCCAGTAGGCTAACAGGGGTTCACGGGGAGACCCAGTACTTC. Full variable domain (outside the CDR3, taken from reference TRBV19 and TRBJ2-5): DGGITQSPKYLFRKEGQNVTLSCEQNLNHDAMYWYRQDPGQGLRLIYYSQIVNDFQKGDIAEGYSVSREKKESFPLTVTSAQKNPTAFYLCASRLTGVHGETQYFGPGTRLLVL.

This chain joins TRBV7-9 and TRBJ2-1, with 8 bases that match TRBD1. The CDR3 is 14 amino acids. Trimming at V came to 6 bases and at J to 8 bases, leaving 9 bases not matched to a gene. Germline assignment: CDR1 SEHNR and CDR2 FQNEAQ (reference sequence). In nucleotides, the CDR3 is TGTGCCAGCAGTTTCTCGACAGGGGAGGATGAGCAGTTCTTC. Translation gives CASSFSTGEDEQFF.

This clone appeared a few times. The CDR3 spells CASSVGTGSNSPLHF. The CDR3, as DNA: TGTGCCAGCAGCGTAGGAACAGGATCTAATTCACCCCTCCACTTT. The rearrangement links TRBV9 to TRBJ1-6, with a possible D match to TRBD1 (5 bases). V gave up 0 bases and J gave up 6 bases, with 10 bases separating them. Germline assignment: CDR1 SGDLS and CDR2 YYNGEE. There are 15 residues in the CDR3.

Written as DNA, the CDR3 is TGTGCCAGCAGTCTACAGCCCCTTTGGGGGGATGGTCAGCCCCAGCATTTT. Its protein product is CASSLQPLWGDGQPQHF. The gene calls are TRBV6-2 or TRBV6-3 and TRBJ1-5; D is possibly TRBD1 (5 bases). Germline CDR1 reads MNHEY; CDR2 reads SVGEGT. The CDR3 is 17 amino acids. V lost 5 bases and J 6 bases, leaving 23 bases between the germline ends.

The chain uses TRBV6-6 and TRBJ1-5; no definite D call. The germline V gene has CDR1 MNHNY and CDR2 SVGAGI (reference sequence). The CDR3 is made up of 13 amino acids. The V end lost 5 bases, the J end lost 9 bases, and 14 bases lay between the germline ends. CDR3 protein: CASSPSAGLPQHF. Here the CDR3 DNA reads TGTGCCAGCAGTCCAAGCGCGGGGTTGCCCCAGCATTTT.

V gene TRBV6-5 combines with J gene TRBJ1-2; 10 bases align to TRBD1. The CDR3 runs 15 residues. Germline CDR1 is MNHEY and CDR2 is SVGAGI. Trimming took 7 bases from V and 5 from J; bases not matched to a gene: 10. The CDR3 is CASTTGGQGSYGYTF. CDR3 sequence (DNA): TGTGCCAGCACCACAGGGGGACAGGGGTCGTATGGCTACACCTTC.

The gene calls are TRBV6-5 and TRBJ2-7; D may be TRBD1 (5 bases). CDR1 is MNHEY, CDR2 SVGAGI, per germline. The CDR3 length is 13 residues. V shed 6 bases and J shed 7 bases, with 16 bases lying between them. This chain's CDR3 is CASRRQGLGEQYF. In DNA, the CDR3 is TGTGCCAGCAGACGCCAGGGCCTGGGGGAGCAGTACTTC.

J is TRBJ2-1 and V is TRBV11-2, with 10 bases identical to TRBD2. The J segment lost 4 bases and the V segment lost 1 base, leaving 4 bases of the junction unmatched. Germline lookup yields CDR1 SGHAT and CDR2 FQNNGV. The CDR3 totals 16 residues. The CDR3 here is CASSLGLAGAYNEQFF. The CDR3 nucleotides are TGTGCCAGCAGCTTAGGCCTAGCGGGGGCTTACAATGAGCAGTTCTTC.

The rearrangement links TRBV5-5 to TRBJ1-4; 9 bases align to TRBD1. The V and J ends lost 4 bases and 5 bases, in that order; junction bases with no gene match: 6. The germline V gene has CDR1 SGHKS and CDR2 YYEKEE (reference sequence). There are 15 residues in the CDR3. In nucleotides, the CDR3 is TGTGCCAGCAGCGCCGGGACAGGGAACAATGAAAAACTGTTTTTT. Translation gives CASSAGTGNNEKLFF.

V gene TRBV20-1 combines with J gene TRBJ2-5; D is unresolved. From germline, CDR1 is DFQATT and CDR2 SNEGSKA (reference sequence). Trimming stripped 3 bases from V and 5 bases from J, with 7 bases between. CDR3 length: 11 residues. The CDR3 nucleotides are TGCAGTGCTAGGAGGCTCGAGACCCAGTACTTC. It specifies CSARRLETQYF.

Written as DNA, the CDR3 is TGTGCCAGCAGTCCCCGGCCGCCTCTTTCAGGTTCACAGTATTTT. Translated: CASSPRPPLSGSQYF. This chain connects TRBV28 to TRBJ2-3; unclear D gene. From germline, CDR1 is MDHEN and CDR2 SYDVKM. The length of the CDR3 is 15 residues. V gave up 5 bases and J gave up 12 bases, with 24 bases separating them.

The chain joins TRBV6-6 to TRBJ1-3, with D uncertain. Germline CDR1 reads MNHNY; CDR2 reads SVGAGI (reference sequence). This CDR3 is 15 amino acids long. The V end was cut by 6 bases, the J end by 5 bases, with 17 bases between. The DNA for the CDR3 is TGTGCCAGCAGACCTCCCCAGGCTTTCCGAAACACCATATATTTT. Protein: CASRPPQAFRNTIYF.

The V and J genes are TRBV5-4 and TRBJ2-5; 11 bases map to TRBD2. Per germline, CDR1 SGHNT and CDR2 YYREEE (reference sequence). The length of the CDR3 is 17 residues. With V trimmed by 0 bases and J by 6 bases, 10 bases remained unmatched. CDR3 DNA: TGTGCCAGCAGCTTGGCCCCAGCCGCTAGCGGGGGGAAGACCCAGTACTTC. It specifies CASSLAPAASGGKTQYF.

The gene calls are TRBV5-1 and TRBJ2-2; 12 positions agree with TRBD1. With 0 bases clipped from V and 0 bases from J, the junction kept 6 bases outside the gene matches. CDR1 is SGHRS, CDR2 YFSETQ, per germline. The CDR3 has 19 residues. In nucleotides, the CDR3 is TGCGCCAGCAGCTTGGGTGGGACAGGGGGCCTATCGAACACCGGGGAGCTGTTTTTT. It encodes CASSLGGTGGLSNTGELFF.

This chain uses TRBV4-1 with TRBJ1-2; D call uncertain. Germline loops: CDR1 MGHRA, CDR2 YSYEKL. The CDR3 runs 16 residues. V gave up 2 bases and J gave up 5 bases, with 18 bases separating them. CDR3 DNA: TGCGCCAGCAGCCAAATTCTACAGACGACGGGGTATGGCTACACCTTC. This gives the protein CASSQILQTTGYGYTF.